The 20 T cell receptor beta chains listed next were all sequenced from one sample in a study of cytomegalovirus exposure and HLA in healthy donors. 13 Jbeta primers and 60 Vbeta primers were used for the PCR. The repertoire was sequenced with immunoSEQ multiplex PCR; TCRdb's copy has only in-frame clones and lacks some. The repertoire holds roughly 140,000 clones, with over 65% as singletons. The source material was PBMCs. These receptors were taken from a woman aged 25 to 45 in good health and CMV-seronegative.

The CDR3, as DNA: TGTGCCATCAGTGAGGACAGGGCGCTACCCTACGAGCAGTACTTC. Protein: CAISEDRALPYEQYF. This rearrangement joins TRBV10-3 to TRBJ2-7, with 7 positions matching TRBD1. The germline gives CDR1 ENHRY, CDR2 SYGVKD. Trimming at V came to 2 bases and at J to 2 bases, leaving 6 bases not matched to a gene. This CDR3 comprises 15 residues.

The chain combines TRBV19 with TRBJ1-4, with D maybe TRBD1 (5 bases). Deletions cut 5 bases from V and 6 bases from J, with 16 bases between. This CDR3 has 15 amino acids. Germline V gives CDR1 LNHDA, CDR2 SQIVND (reference sequence). The CDR3 loop reads CASSLEPGGYEKLFF. In nucleotides, the CDR3 is TGTGCCAGTAGTCTCGAACCTGGGGGGTATGAAAAACTGTTTTTT.

This chain uses TRBV28 with TRBJ2-5, with 9 bases identical to TRBD1. Looked up from germline, CDR1 is MDHEN and CDR2 is SYDVKM. J gave up 4 bases and V 6 bases, and 12 bases lay outside the gene matches. The CDR3 runs 16 residues. CDR3 DNA: TGTGCCAGCAGAGCTGAGACAGGGGGACGGCGAGAGACCCAGTACTTC. As protein: CASRAETGGRRETQYF.

CDR3 amino acids: CASSGFRVSGYTF. In DNA, the CDR3 is TGTGCCAGCAGTGGTTTCAGGGTGAGCGGCTACACCTTC. V is TRBV6-1 and J is TRBJ1-2, with a tentative D call TRBD1 (5 bases). Germline values: CDR1 MNHNS, CDR2 SASEGT. This CDR3 has 13 amino acids. The V gene lost 4 bases and the J gene lost 8 bases, with 14 bases spanning the gap.

The V call is TRBV5-1, the J call TRBJ2-1, with 7 bases lining up with TRBD1. CDR1 and CDR2 (germline): SGHRS, YFSETQ. The CDR3 covers 15 residues. V dropped 2 bases and J dropped 9; count of bases not matched to a gene: 11. In DNA, the CDR3 is TGCGCCAGCAGCTTACTAACAGGGGCCCAAGCTGAGCAGTTCTTC. Translated: CASSLLTGAQAEQFF.

This clone was counted only a few times. The chain recombines TRBV19 with TRBJ1-2; 9 bases align to TRBD1. Germline V lookup: CDR1 LNHDA, CDR2 SQIVND (reference sequence). With 3 bases clipped from V and 6 bases from J, the junction kept 8 bases outside the gene matches. The CDR3 length is 15 residues. CDR3 sequence: CASSISRQGVNGYTF. The CDR3 DNA follows: TGTGCCAGTAGTATCTCCCGACAGGGGGTCAATGGCTACACCTTC. Together with reference TRBV19 and TRBJ1-2, the CDR3 gives the full variable domain: DGGITQSPKYLFRKEGQNVTLSCEQNLNHDAMYWYRQDPGQGLRLIYYSQIVNDFQKGDIAEGYSVSREKKESFPLTVTSAQKNPTAFYLCASSISRQGVNGYTFGSGTRLTVV.

The chain's CDR3 is CASSNRFVTEAFF. The CDR3 coding sequence is TGTGCCAGCAGTAACAGATTTGTCACTGAAGCTTTCTTT. The chain combines TRBV2 with TRBJ1-1; no reliable D call. Per the germline V gene, CDR1 is SNHLY and CDR2 is FYNNEI. Trimming left V 5 bases short and J 4 bases short, with 11 bases between. The CDR3 has 13 residues.

The table lists this clone with a count of one. The V call is TRBV9, the J call TRBJ1-3; D is unclear. Trimming left V 0 bases short and J 2 bases short, with 6 bases between. CDR1 SGDLS and CDR2 YYNGEE come from the germline V gene. The CDR3 extends over 14 amino acids. CDR3 bases: TGTGCCAGCAGCGTAGGCAGTCCTGGAAACACCATATATTTT. It translates to CASSVGSPGNTIYF.

The chain recombines TRBV27 with TRBJ2-5, with 8 bases identical to TRBD2. The CDR3 loop spans 14 amino acids. Germline CDR1 MNHEY, CDR2 SMNVEV (reference sequence). Losses at the gene ends were 5 bases for V and 1 base for J; bases not matched to a gene: 3. The CDR3 reads CASSTRGGQETQYF. CDR3 DNA: TGTGCCAGCAGTACCCGGGGGGGCCAAGAGACCCAGTACTTC.

A single count supports this clone. V and J are TRBV5-6 and TRBJ2-3; unclear D gene. Between the trimmed V and J ends, which lost 1 base and 2 bases, there was a span of 8 bases. The CDR3 is made up of 14 amino acids. Germline CDR1 is SGHDT and CDR2 is YYEEEE. The CDR3 protein is CASSLIQATDTQYF. CDR3 in DNA: TGTGCCAGCAGCTTGATTCAGGCCACAGATACGCAGTATTTT. Filled out from reference TRBV5-6 and TRBJ2-3, the complete variable domain reads DAGVTQSPTHLIKTRGQQVTLRCSPKSGHDTVSWYQQALGQGPQFIFQYYEEEERQRGNFPDRFSGHQFPNYSSELNVNALLLGDSALYLCASSLIQATDTQYFGPGTRLTVL.

This clone was picked up one time. The gene calls are TRBV28 and TRBJ2-2, with 8 bases aligning to TRBD1. Germline-derived CDR1 and CDR2 are MDHEN and SYDVKM. This CDR3 is 15 amino acids long. The J segment lost 6 bases and the V segment lost 6 bases, leaving 9 bases of the junction unmatched. The chain's CDR3 is CASSSGQDAAGELFF. The DNA for the CDR3 is TGTGCCAGCAGCTCGGGACAGGATGCCGCCGGGGAGCTGTTTTTT. Variable domain in full (rest from reference TRBV28 and TRBJ2-2): DVKVTQSSRYLVKRTGEKVFLECVQDMDHENMFWYRQDPGLGLRLIYFSYDVKMKEKGDIPEGYSVSREKKERFSLILESASTNQTSMYLCASSSGQDAAGELFFGEGSRLTVL.

This rearrangement joins TRBV7-9 to TRBJ2-1; TRBD2 aligns across 9 bases. The CDR3 consists of 13 residues. Germline V gene lookup returns CDR1 SEHNR and CDR2 FQNEAQ (reference sequence). Trimming took 10 bases from V and 8 from J; bases not matched to a gene: 9. CDR3 in DNA: TGTGCCATCCCGCGGGGGGGCCTCGATGAGCAGTTCTTC. Residues: CAIPRGGLDEQFF.

The J gene is TRBJ2-5, the V gene TRBV5-1; the D is unclear. Trimming stripped 4 bases from V and 5 bases from J, with 12 bases between. The germline CDR1 and CDR2 sequences are SGHRS and YFSETQ. The CDR3 runs 13 residues. The CDR3 sequence is CASSPDNAETQYF. The CDR3 nucleotides read TGCGCCAGCAGCCCCGACAATGCGGAGACCCAGTACTTC. Combining the CDR3 with reference TRBV5-1 and TRBJ2-5 gives the whole variable domain KAGVTQTPRYLIKTRGQQVTLSCSPISGHRSVSWYQQTPGQGLQFLFEYFSETQRNKGNFPGRFSGRQFSNSRSEMNVSTLELGDSALYLCASSPDNAETQYFGPGTRLLVL.

The count of this clone is one. In DNA, the CDR3 is TGCGCCAGCAGCTTGGGAGCGGGGGGCACAGATACGCAGTATTTT. The encoded protein is CASSLGAGGTDTQYF. The J gene is TRBJ2-3, the V gene TRBV5-1; 8 positions match TRBD2. Germline V gene data show CDR1 as SGHRS and CDR2 as YFSETQ. The CDR3 spans 15 residues. J lost 1 base, V lost 0 bases, and 1 base had no gene match.

This clone came up a few times. This chain connects TRBV7-9 to TRBJ2-3; TRBD1 matches at 7 bases. V shed 5 bases, J shed 6 bases, and the junction held 8 bases outside the gene matches. The CDR3 length is 14 residues. Germline V gene data show CDR1 as SEHNR and CDR2 as FQNEAQ (reference sequence). CDR3 sequence (DNA): TGTGCCAGCAGCCGGGACAGCCGGAGTGATACGCAGTATTTT. Protein product: CASSRDSRSDTQYF.

The V gene is TRBV12-2, the J gene TRBJ2-7; the tabulated D call, TRBD2, remains unverified against the DNA. TRBV12-2 is classified as a pseudogene. The CDR3 has 18 residues. CDR3 protein: CASRLEVIVGTPGYEQYV. CDR3 coding DNA: TGTGCAAGTCGCCTAGAGGTCATCGTGGGGACTCCCGGGTACGAGCAGTACGTC.

The chain joins TRBV5-1 to TRBJ1-1; no definite D call. Germline V gene sequence: CDR1 SGHRS, CDR2 YFSETQ. V lost 0 bases to trimming and J lost 1 base, with 10 bases between them. CDR3 length: 15 residues. Here the CDR3 reads CASSLDSPANTEAFF. Here the CDR3 DNA reads TGCGCCAGCAGCTTGGACAGCCCGGCGAACACTGAAGCTTTCTTT.

The chain is built from TRBV4-2 and TRBJ2-7, with TRBD2 identical over 9 bases. V lost 1 base and J lost 3; bases outside the gene matches: 7. From germline, CDR1 is LGHNA and CDR2 YNFKEQ. This CDR3 contains 16 residues. The CDR3 loop reads CASSQGAAGGFYEQYF. The CDR3 bases are TGTGCCAGCAGCCAAGGGGCAGCGGGAGGATTCTACGAGCAGTACTTC.

J is TRBJ1-2 and V is TRBV6-5; D perhaps matches TRBD1 (5 bases). V was shortened by 7 bases and J by 6 bases, with 18 bases between the two germline ends. The CDR3 is 14 amino acids. The germline V gene encodes CDR1 MNHEY and CDR2 SVGAGI. In nucleotides, the CDR3 is TGTGCCAGCATTTTACGTACAGGCAGTAATGGCTACACCTTC. This encodes CASILRTGSNGYTF.

The table lists this clone with a few counts. This chain links TRBV5-6 with TRBJ2-1; TRBD1 agrees at 8 bases. The trim removed 6 bases at V and 6 bases at J, leaving 8 bases unmatched. Germline V gene sequence: CDR1 SGHDT, CDR2 YYEEEE. The CDR3 consists of 14 residues. In nucleotides, the CDR3 is TGTGCCAGCAACGCAGGGGGCGTTGGCAATGAGCAGTTCTTC. This codes for CASNAGGVGNEQFF.